This T cell receptor (beta chain) stems from a study of human T cells and chemical hapten exposure. Looking at the study overall: Per-sample TCR yields varied mainly from small pooled library volume differences. Study-wide results and limits: TCRs whose frequency exceeded 1 in 1000 remained the same following DPC sensitization.

Time point in this sample: patch test 1, 2 weeks after DPC sensitization. Treatment indicated: therapeutic diphenylcyclopropenone sensitization with weekly scalp DPC. Each CDR3 protein gets one entry after TCRdb re-called the RACE reads with MiXCR. In the table there are around 380,000 distinct CDR3 sequences, approximately 4.4% of which are singletons. The germline V gene encodes CDR1 DFQATT and CDR2 SNEGSKA (reference sequence). The V gene lost 3 bases and the J gene lost 7 bases, with 24 bases spanning the gap. The CDR3 loop spans 16 amino acids. A few counts support this clonotype. Antigen specificity is unknown.

This chain links TRBV20-1 with TRBJ1-2; D gene uncertain. The receptor was derived from a woman in her 50s with alopecia areata. Some clones in this sample may be carry-over from other donors' samples. The material was whole blood, obtained in connection with sensitization to the hapten diphenylcyclopropenone (DPC). In DNA form, the CDR3 reads TGCAGTGCTAGTCCCTCCCCGGCAGGCGGAGGCGGTGGCTACACCTTC. This encodes CSASPSPAGGGGGYTF.